This T cell receptor beta chain was found in a study of blood T cell repertoires in COVID-19. Study overall: Sources were T cells, B-cell-depleted T cells, or PBMCs; the material itself was cDNA or gDNA.

Clones were sequenced by immunoSEQ multiplex PCR, and TCRdb holds only the in-frame ones, with some missing. This sample has some 150,000 clones, with roughly four fifths found just once. Germline V gene lookup returns CDR1 SGDLS and CDR2 YYNGEE. V was pared by 0 bases and J by 7 bases, with 20 bases between. There are 17 residues in the CDR3. This chain links TRBV9 with TRBJ2-1; D is possibly TRBD2 (7 bases). This sequence was found in a human donor with acute or convalescent COVID-19. The donor label of this sample is uncertain. The sample taken for sequencing was peripheral blood. The DNA of the CDR3 is TGTGCCAGCAGCGTAGAGTGGTTTGCGGGGGCCGGTAATGAGCAGTTCTTC. It encodes CASSVEWFAGAGNEQFF.